This T cell receptor (beta chain) was profiled in a study of blood T cell repertoires in COVID-19. Across the study: Whether acute or convalescent, the COVID-19 samples came from the United States, Italy and Spain.

This clone was found a few times. Under the authors' procedure: Amplification with reference gene primers provided the estimates of nucleated cell counts. Repertoires were generated with immunoSEQ multiplex PCR, while TCRdb's copy carries only in-frame clones and drops some. The V and J calls and clone size were taken over from that table, and D and trimming were inferred from the DNA. The table includes about 170,000 clones, around 80% detected once. CDR1 is MNHEY, CDR2 SVGAGI, per germline. This CDR3 has 13 amino acids. Trimming took off 6 bases at V and 5 bases at J, with 11 bases between the two ends.

Sequencing used peripheral blood. This TCR was recovered from a woman aged 65 to 85 with COVID-19, enrolled during active disease. This chain links TRBV6-5 with TRBJ1-5, with D perhaps TRBD1 (6 bases). CDR3 DNA sequence: TGTGCCAGCAGCCCCTCAGGGGATCAGCCCCAGCATTTT. It codes for CASSPSGDQPQHF.